Below are 28 T cell receptor beta chains sequenced from a single sample in a study of OX40 agonist ivuxolimab in advanced cancers. TCRdb's copy holds only in-frame clones and misses some; the assay was immunoSEQ multiplex PCR. The sample carries around 69,000 clones, almost 90% recorded once. Source: CD4+ or CD8+ T cells sorted from blood, taken in a trial of the OX40 agonist ivuxolimab. The receptor set was obtained from an adult with an advanced solid tumor such as melanoma, head and neck, liver or kidney cancer.

The rearrangement links TRBV5-1 to TRBJ1-3; 9 bases fit TRBD1. Unmatched junction bases numbered 5, after V lost 1 base and J lost 6 bases. The CDR3 is 15 residues long. Looked up from germline, CDR1 is SGHRS and CDR2 is YFSETQ. CDR3 bases: TGCGCCAGCAGCTTGCAGGGACAGGGAACAAACACCATATATTTT. It is translated as CASSLQGQGTNTIYF.

V gene TRBV29-1 combines with J gene TRBJ2-7; D gene unclear. CDR1 is SQVTM, CDR2 ANQGSEA, per germline. The CDR3 totals 11 residues. Trimming left V 1 base short and J 7 bases short, with 8 bases between. The CDR3 sequence is CSVEVWTEQYF. The CDR3, as DNA: TGCAGCGTTGAAGTCTGGACGGAGCAGTACTTC.

This clone ranks as medium-sized. The chain couples TRBV5-1 to TRBJ1-6, with 7 positions matching TRBD1. The CDR3 length is 14 residues. Germline V gene sequence: CDR1 SGHRS, CDR2 YFSETQ. The trim removed 2 bases at V and 8 bases at J, leaving 4 bases unmatched. CDR3 sequence reads: CASSFTGADSPLHF. CDR3 coding DNA: TGCGCCAGCAGCTTTACAGGGGCGGATTCACCCCTCCACTTT.

The chain joins TRBV28 to TRBJ2-3; no definite D call. The CDR3 runs to 14 residues. Germline values: CDR1 MDHEN, CDR2 SYDVKM. V dropped 6 bases and J dropped 2 bases, with 12 bases sitting between them. For the CDR3, the DNA is TGTGCCAGCAGCCGAGCGCGACCCACAGATACGCAGTATTTT. The encoded protein is CASSRARPTDTQYF.

The chain links TRBV2 to TRBJ2-5; 8 nucleotides align to TRBD1. The junction had 9 bases not matched to a gene; V was cut back by 7 bases and J by 2 bases. The CDR3 contains 15 residues. The germline V gene encodes CDR1 SNHLY and CDR2 FYNNEI. CDR3 sequence (DNA): TGTGCCAGCACGAGCCAGGGGGCCAGGCAAGAGACCCAGTACTTC. It specifies CASTSQGARQETQYF.

CDR3 sequence (DNA): TGCGCCAGCAGTGAGACCCAACGGGGTACGCAGTATTTT. Its translation is CASSETQRGTQYF. V and J are TRBV10-1 and TRBJ2-3; D is perhaps TRBD2 (5 bases). V shed 2 bases and J shed 8 bases, with 11 bases lying between them. The CDR3 is made up of 13 amino acids. CDR1 is WNHNN and CDR2 is SYGVQD in the germline V gene (reference sequence).

V usage is TRBV28 and J usage is TRBJ2-7, with D possibly called TRBD1 or TRBD2 (6 bases each). With 6 bases removed from V and 4 bases from J, the gap between germline ends came to 19 bases. This CDR3 contains 15 residues. In germline, CDR1 is MDHEN, CDR2 SYDVKM. For the CDR3, the DNA is TGTGCCAGCAGCCGCGACGCAAGGGGGAGGTACGAGCAGTACTTC. Translated, it gives CASSRDARGRYEQYF.

DNA of the CDR3: TGTGCCAGCTCACTGGGAGGAACCGGGGAGCTGTTTTTT. Protein sequence: CASSLGGTGELFF. The chain couples TRBV18 to TRBJ2-2, with D tentatively TRBD2 (6 bases). Germline V gives CDR1 KGHSH, CDR2 LQKENI. The CDR3 is made up of 13 amino acids. V shed 4 bases and J shed 5 bases, with 8 bases lying between them.

The chain recombines TRBV4-1 with TRBJ2-1, with TRBD1 as a possible D gene (5 bases). The ends were cut back, 0 bases at V and 7 bases at J, with 25 bases in the middle. This CDR3 comprises 19 residues. Germline loops: CDR1 MGHRA, CDR2 YSYEKL. The CDR3 DNA sequence: TGCGCCAGCAGCCAAGATTCTCCGGGCAGGGCTGTTTCCCAAAATGAGCAGTTCTTC. Protein sequence: CASSQDSPGRAVSQNEQFF.

The chain uses TRBV18 and TRBJ1-3, with TRBD1 as a possible D gene (5 bases). From germline, CDR1 is KGHSH and CDR2 LQKENI. V shed 6 bases and J shed 2 bases, with 11 bases lying between them. The CDR3 is 14 residues long. Here the CDR3 DNA reads TGTGCCAGCTCGGGGACGGAAGCTGGAAACACCATATATTTT. Its translation: CASSGTEAGNTIYF.

This chain links TRBV6-1 with TRBJ1-4; TRBD1 agrees at 9 bases. This CDR3 comprises 16 residues. Germline V gene sequence: CDR1 MNHNS, CDR2 SASEGT. With 4 bases clipped from V and 7 bases from J, the junction kept 10 bases outside the gene matches. DNA of the CDR3: TGTGCCAGCAGTGGGGGACAGGGAATGCCTGTTGAAAAACTGTTTTTT. This codes for CASSGGQGMPVEKLFF.

The J gene is TRBJ1-2, the V gene TRBV6-1; D possibly corresponds to TRBD1 (6 bases). CDR3 length: 13 residues. The V end was cut by 0 bases, the J end by 4 bases, with 6 bases between. CDR1 and CDR2 (germline): MNHNS, SASEGT. CDR3 nucleotide sequence: TGTGCCAGCAGTGAAGCGGACAGCTATGGCTACACCTTC. Protein product: CASSEADSYGYTF.

The rearrangement joins TRBV7-3 to TRBJ2-5; D might be TRBD1 (5 bases). In germline, CDR1 is SGHTA, CDR2 FQGTGA. V lost 2 bases, J lost 3 bases, and 7 bases lay in between. The CDR3 loop spans 13 amino acids. The DNA for the CDR3 is TGTGCCAGCAGCTTAGGGGCAGAAGAGACCCAGTACTTC. The encoded protein is CASSLGAEETQYF.

The chain has TRBV29-1 and TRBJ2-3, with TRBD2 matching over 13 bases. Germline CDR1 reads SQVTM; CDR2 reads ANQGSEA. CDR3 length: 15 amino acids. V shed 1 base, J shed 4 bases, and the junction held 2 bases outside the gene matches. CDR3 in DNA: TGCAGCGTTGAAGGGGGGACTAGCGGGGCAGATACGCAGTATTTT. As protein: CSVEGGTSGADTQYF.

The chain employs TRBV5-1 and TRBJ2-1; 8 nucleotides align to TRBD2. Trimming cost V 0 bases and J 4 bases; bases outside gene matches: 3. The CDR3 totals 15 residues. Germline assignment: CDR1 SGHRS and CDR2 YFSETQ. As DNA, the CDR3 is TGCGCCAGCAGCTTGGGAGCGGGAGAGTACAATGAGCAGTTCTTC. Its translation is CASSLGAGEYNEQFF. Full variable domain (missing parts from reference TRBV5-1 and TRBJ2-1): KAGVTQTPRYLIKTRGQQVTLSCSPISGHRSVSWYQQTPGQGLQFLFEYFSETQRNKGNFPGRFSGRQFSNSRSEMNVSTLELGDSALYLCASSLGAGEYNEQFFGPGTRLTVL.

The V gene is TRBV25-1, the J gene TRBJ1-1; 7 nucleotides line up with TRBD1. The germline V gene has CDR1 MGHDK and CDR2 SYGVNS. The J segment lost 4 bases and the V segment lost 2 bases, leaving 4 bases of the junction unmatched. The CDR3 is 14 residues long. The CDR3 nucleotides are TGTGCCAGCAGTGAAACCCCAGGGGGCACTGAAGCTTTCTTT. Its translation: CASSETPGGTEAFF.

This chain uses TRBV14 with TRBJ2-1, with TRBD2 matching over 16 bases. The junction had 11 bases not matched to a gene; V was cut back by 5 bases and J by 1 base. This CDR3 comprises 20 residues. The germline gives CDR1 SGHDN, CDR2 FVKESK. The CDR3 coding sequence is TGTGCCAGCAGCTTCCGAACGGGACTAGCGGGAGGGGGTTCCTACAATGAGCAGTTCTTC. Its translation: CASSFRTGLAGGGSYNEQFF.

This clone turned up a few times. The chain has TRBV29-1 and TRBJ1-1; 9 bases map to TRBD1. There are 11 residues in the CDR3. J gave up 8 bases and V 6 bases, and 4 bases lay outside the gene matches. Germline loops: CDR1 SQVTM, CDR2 ANQGSEA. The CDR3 sequence is CSVGDREEAFF. For the CDR3, the DNA is TGCAGCGTCGGGGACAGGGAAGAAGCTTTCTTT.

This chain connects TRBV27 to TRBJ2-3; TRBD2 aligns across 8 bases. The J segment lost 3 bases and the V segment lost 2 bases, leaving 4 bases of the junction unmatched. The CDR3 totals 15 residues. CDR1 and CDR2 (germline): MNHEY, SMNVEV (reference sequence). DNA for the CDR3: TGTGCCAGCAGTTTAAGAATAGCGGGGACAGATACGCAGTATTTT. The encoded protein is CASSLRIAGTDTQYF.

The rearrangement joins TRBV5-1 to TRBJ2-3; D is possibly TRBD2 (5 bases). The CDR3 contains 15 residues. V was clipped by 4 bases and J by 3 bases, with 15 bases between them. In germline, CDR1 is SGHRS, CDR2 YFSETQ. As DNA, the CDR3 is TGCGCCAGCAGCCCCAACGGGGAACTTACAGATACGCAGTATTTT. The encoded protein is CASSPNGELTDTQYF.

In nucleotides, the CDR3 is TGTGCCACCAGCAGAGCCCATGGGGACAATGAGCAGTTCTTC. Translated: CATSRAHGDNEQFF. This chain links TRBV15 with TRBJ2-1, with D uncertain. The CDR3 length is 14 residues. Per the germline V gene, CDR1 is LNHNV and CDR2 is YYDKDF (reference sequence). Trimming stripped 1 base from V and 5 bases from J, with 9 bases between.

The chain joins TRBV5-6 to TRBJ1-2; D may be TRBD1 (6 bases). Germline CDR1 SGHDT, CDR2 YYEEEE. The CDR3 is 13 residues long. The V end was cut by 0 bases, the J end by 10 bases, with 13 bases between. The CDR3 DNA reads as TGTGCCAGCAGCTTGGGACAGGCGGCTGTCTACACCTTC. Translated: CASSLGQAAVYTF.

This clone showed up just a few times. The V call is TRBV4-1, the J call TRBJ1-1, with D perhaps TRBD1 (5 bases). The CDR3 has 17 residues. Germline CDR1 and CDR2: MGHRA and YSYEKL. Trimming took 4 bases from V and 0 from J, leaving 18 bases between them. The CDR3 nucleotides are TGCGCCAGCAGCCCGGGACCCCCAAGGGCTCTGAACACTGAAGCTTTCTTT. As protein: CASSPGPPRALNTEAFF.

The chain has TRBV15 and TRBJ2-6; 8 nucleotides align to TRBD2. V was pared by 3 bases and J by 0 bases, with 10 bases of the junction left unmatched. Germline V CDR1 and CDR2: LNHNV, YYDKDF (reference sequence). CDR3 length equals 19 residues. CDR3 sequence reads: CATSRRASGRSSGANVLTF. DNA of the CDR3: TGTGCCACCAGCAGGCGGGCTAGCGGGCGGAGCTCTGGGGCCAACGTCCTGACTTTC.

The rearrangement uses TRBV28 and TRBJ2-7; TRBD1 matches at 9 bases. This CDR3 region has 12 residues. CDR1 MDHEN and CDR2 SYDVKM come from the germline V gene. DNA for the CDR3: TGTGCTACAGGACAGGGGCTCAACGAGCAGTACTTC. It codes for CATGQGLNEQYF.

In the case of this clone: One end of the junction varies from germline; a read error may be responsible. The chain couples TRBV14 to TRBJ2-3; D is unclear. CDR1 is SGHDN, CDR2 FVKESK, per germline. This CDR3 contains 14 residues. DNA of the CDR3: TGTGCCAGCAGTCAAGGTCCCTCCACAGATACGCAGTATTTT. The encoded protein is CASSQGPSTDTQYF.

The chain carries TRBV6-5 and TRBJ2-7, with D tentatively TRBD1 (6 bases). V was trimmed by 8 bases and J by 3 bases, leaving 17 bases between them. CDR1 and CDR2 (germline): MNHEY, SVGAGI. The CDR3 length is 14 residues. The CDR3 spells CASASSGQIYEQYF. The DNA of the CDR3 is TGTGCCAGCGCCTCCTCGGGACAAATCTACGAGCAGTACTTC.

The chain has TRBV6-5 and TRBJ2-7; D unresolved. The germline gives CDR1 MNHEY, CDR2 SVGAGI. The CDR3 sequence is 15 residues long. With 4 bases removed from V and 1 base from J, the gap between germline ends came to 14 bases. The CDR3 reads CASSSNPTPSYEQYF. The CDR3 bases are TGTGCCAGCAGTTCCAACCCTACACCTTCCTACGAGCAGTACTTC.